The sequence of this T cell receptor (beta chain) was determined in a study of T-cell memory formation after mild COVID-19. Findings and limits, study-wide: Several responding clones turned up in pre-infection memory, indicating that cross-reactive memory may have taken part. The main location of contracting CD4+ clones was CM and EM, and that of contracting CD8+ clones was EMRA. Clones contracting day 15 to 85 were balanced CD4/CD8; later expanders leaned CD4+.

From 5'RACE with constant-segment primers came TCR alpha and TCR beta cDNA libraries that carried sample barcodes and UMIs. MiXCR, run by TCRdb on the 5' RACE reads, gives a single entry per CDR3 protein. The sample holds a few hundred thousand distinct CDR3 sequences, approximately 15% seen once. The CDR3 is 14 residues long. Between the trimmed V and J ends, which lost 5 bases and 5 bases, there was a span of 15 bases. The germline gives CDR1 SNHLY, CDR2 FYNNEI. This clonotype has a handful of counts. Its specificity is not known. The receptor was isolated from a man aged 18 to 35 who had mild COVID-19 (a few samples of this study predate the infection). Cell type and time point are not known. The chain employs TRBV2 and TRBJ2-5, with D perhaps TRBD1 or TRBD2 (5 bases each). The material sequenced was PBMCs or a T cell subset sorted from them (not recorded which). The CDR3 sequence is CASSKGWGPETQYF. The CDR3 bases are TGTGCCAGCAGTAAGGGCTGGGGACCGGAGACCCAGTACTTC. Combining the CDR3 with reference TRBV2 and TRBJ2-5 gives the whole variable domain EPEVTQTPSHQVTQMGQEVILRCVPISNHLYFYWYRQILGQKVEFLVSFYNNEISEKSEIFDDQFSVERPDGSNFTLKIRSTKLEDSAMYFCASSKGWGPETQYFGPGTRLLVL.